Sequencing of this TCR beta chain was carried out in a study of blood T cell repertoires in COVID-19. Study information: Acute-phase and convalescent COVID-19 samples originated in the United States, Italy and Spain.

Source study methods: Quantification of nucleated cells was approximated via reference gene primer amplification. TCRdb's copy holds only in-frame clones and misses some; the assay was immunoSEQ multiplex PCR. V and J calls and clone size are those listed in that table; D and trimming were worked out from the DNA. The profile shows under 110,000 clones, roughly 85% of them singletons. The sequenced material came from peripheral blood. The clonotype originates from a woman aged 70-85 years with active or convalescent COVID-19.

The CDR3 coding sequence is TGCAGTGCTAGTCCGGGACATTCCATGAACACTGAAGCTTTCTTT. Its protein product is CSASPGHSMNTEAFF. The chain couples TRBV20-1 to TRBJ1-1; maybe TRBD1 (6 bases). The germline CDR1 and CDR2 sequences are DFQATT and SNEGSKA (reference sequence). The CDR3 loop spans 15 amino acids. Trimming stripped 3 bases from V and 0 bases from J, with 14 bases between.